This T cell receptor (beta chain) was sequenced during a study of identical twins. Study-level results: Twins shared out-of-frame alpha sequences with excess low generation probability. Conclusions leaned on cross-sectional statistical analysis and did not track the same donors over time.

Trimming removed 5 bases at V and 9 bases at J, with 20 bases between. Germline CDR1 SGHTA, CDR2 FQGNSA. The CDR3 is 15 residues long. Template switching, a step in the protocol, added a universal primer site, and cDNA carried unique molecular identifiers. Using its own MiXCR run on the 5' RACE reads, TCRdb lists one record per CDR3 protein. This sample has around 250,000 distinct CDR3 sequences, with about 13% found just once. In this sample, this clonotype turned up a few times. The antigen is not known. These sequences were also reported in another study, on yellow fever vaccine responses in identical twins.

Sequencing was carried out using memory (CD45RO+) T cells sorted from blood. The receptor was derived from a woman aged 18 to 35 in good health. This chain links TRBV7-2 with TRBJ2-1; no firm D call. CDR3 nucleotide sequence: TGTGCCAGCAGCCCGTTATTTGCAGGATTCAGTGAGCAGTTCTTC. It codes for CASSPLFAGFSEQFF. Looking up the rest from reference TRBV7-2 and TRBJ2-1 gives the full variable domain: GAGVSQSPSNKVTEKGKDVELRCDPISGHTALYWYRQSLGQGLEFLIYFQGNSAPDKSGLPSDRFSAERTGGSVSTLTIQRTQQEDSAVYLCASSPLFAGFSEQFFGPGTRLTVL.